Each of the 4 T cell receptor beta chains below was sequenced from the same sample in a study of T cell repertoires in cytomegalovirus infection. TCRdb reprocessed the reads via MiXCR and lists one record per CDR3 protein. The table has 250,000 to 300,000 distinct CDR3 sequences, roughly a fifth seen once. The antigens these receptors bind are not known. The source material was cultured PBMCs, sampled from culture after CMV antigen stimulation. The receptors stem from a human donor in good health (CMV status not recorded). Some clones in this sample may be carry-over from other donors' samples.

This clonotype has more than one count but fewer than ten. This chain links TRBV28 with TRBJ1-3; D possibly corresponds to TRBD1 (5 bases). This CDR3 is 17 amino acids long. The germline V gene encodes CDR1 MDHEN and CDR2 SYDVKM. V was shortened by 4 bases and J by 0 bases, with 16 bases between the two germline ends. This chain's CDR3 is CASSSPGQASSGNTIYF. The CDR3 DNA follows: TGTGCCAGCAGTTCCCCAGGGCAGGCCAGCTCTGGAAACACCATATATTTT.

This clonotype is termed medium-sized. V usage is TRBV7-2 and J usage is TRBJ1-2, with D unclear. Germline V gene data show CDR1 as SGHTA and CDR2 as FQGNSA. This CDR3 region has 12 residues. V gave up 4 bases and J gave up 14 bases, with 17 bases separating them. The CDR3 is CASSSPSRSRTF. DNA for the CDR3: TGTGCCAGCAGCTCCCCCTCCAGGAGCAGAACCTTC.

This clonotype has more than one count but fewer than ten. The genes are TRBV7-9 and TRBJ2-5; no firm D call. V lost 4 bases, J lost 2 bases, and 14 bases lay in between. The CDR3 extends over 15 amino acids. CDR1 is SEHNR, CDR2 FQNEAQ, per germline (reference sequence). CDR3 sequence: CASSSTPSIQETQYF. CDR3 DNA sequence: TGTGCCAGCAGCTCGACACCCTCCATTCAAGAGACCCAGTACTTC.

The chain couples TRBV12-3 or TRBV12-4 to TRBJ2-1, with TRBD1 matching over 7 bases. The junction had 17 bases not matched to a gene; V was cut back by 6 bases and J by 6 bases. This CDR3 comprises 17 residues. This chain's CDR3 is CASRNSDRAPRPNEQFF. For the CDR3, the DNA is TGTGCCAGCAGAAACTCCGACAGGGCTCCTAGACCCAATGAGCAGTTCTTC.